This T cell receptor beta chain was sequenced for a study of blood T cell repertoires in COVID-19. Looking at the study overall: Sources were T cells, B-cell-depleted T cells, or PBMCs; the material itself was cDNA or gDNA.

Per the germline V gene, CDR1 is MNHEY and CDR2 is SVGAGI. This CDR3 region has 14 residues. The V segment lost 5 bases and the J segment 5 bases; nucleotides outside the gene matches: 8. This clone was seen only once. Authors' analysis steps: Amplification of reference gene primers was used by the study to estimate nucleated cell counts. The assay was immunoSEQ multiplex PCR, and TCRdb's table has in-frame clones only and misses some. The V and J calls and clone size are taken from that table; D and trimming were inferred from the DNA. The sample includes under 150,000 clones, roughly 80% of them seen just once.

V is TRBV6-5 and J is TRBJ2-5; 7 bases are shared with TRBD1. Specimen: peripheral blood. The source of this sequence is a man aged 50 to 59 with acute or convalescent COVID-19. The CDR3 protein is CASSRQGLGETQYF. The CDR3 DNA reads as TGTGCCAGCAGTCGACAGGGCTTGGGGGAGACCCAGTACTTC.